This TCR beta chain was profiled in a study of blood T cell repertoires in COVID-19. The ends were cut back, 3 bases at V and 0 bases at J, with 10 bases in the middle. The CDR3 is 15 amino acids. The germline CDR1 and CDR2 sequences are MNHNS and SASEGT. Generated by immunoSEQ multiplex PCR, the TCRdb table keeps only in-frame clones and is missing some. Of 90,000 to 100,000 clones in the sample, roughly 72% are singletons; the top ten hold about 26%. The sequence came from a woman aged 55-69 years in a cohort sampled during active or convalescent COVID-19. V is TRBV6-1 and J is TRBJ2-3; a possible D gene is TRBD2 (6 bases). The sequencing input was peripheral blood. In DNA form, the CDR3 reads TGTGCCAGCAGTGATGTGGGACTCAGCACAGATACGCAGTATTTT. Its translation is CASSDVGLSTDTQYF.